This T cell receptor beta chain was obtained from a study of blood T cell repertoires in COVID-19. Background on the study: Donors in the United States, Italy and Spain gave samples during acute or convalescent COVID-19. T cells, B-cell-depleted T cells, or PBMCs provided the cDNA or gDNA that served as material.

In the authors' methods: Amplification of reference gene primers was used by the study to estimate nucleated cell counts. Method: immunoSEQ multiplex PCR; TCRdb's copy keeps in-frame clones and lacks some. V and J calls and clone size come straight from that table; D and trimming were deduced from the DNA. The data hold tens of thousands of clones, with over 70% observed a single time. Germline CDR1 SGHRS, CDR2 YFSETQ. Trimming took 0 bases from V and 4 from J, leaving 13 bases between them. This CDR3 has 15 amino acids. Specimen: peripheral blood. V usage is TRBV5-1 and J usage is TRBJ1-1; a weak D match, TRBD1 (5 bases). The clonotype was recovered from a woman aged 60-75 years with acute or convalescent COVID-19. Here the CDR3 reads CASSLEGGVGTEAFF. DNA for the CDR3: TGCGCCAGCAGCTTGGAGGGAGGGGTCGGCACTGAAGCTTTCTTT.